Detailed here is one T cell receptor beta chain. The sample is drawn from a study of shared clonotypes between healthy human individuals. As for the study in general: Every donor yielded three CD4 naive, three CD4 memory, two CD8 naive and one CD8 memory plate.

Here immunoSEQ multiplex PCR was the method, and the copy in TCRdb shows in-frame clones only, minus some. The table lists approximately 1.5 million clones, roughly 98.5% of them singletons. From germline, CDR1 is SGHTA and CDR2 FQGNSA. Trimming stripped 8 bases from V and 9 bases from J, with 23 bases between. The CDR3 loop spans 15 amino acids. Source material: naive CD4+ T cells sorted from blood. Regarding subset: CD45RA+ positively selected. The TCR originated in a man aged 25-45 years in good health. This sequence joins TRBV7-2 and TRBJ2-1; D is unresolved. The CDR3 loop reads CASATQSMTRSEQFF. Written as DNA, the CDR3 is TGTGCCAGCGCTACCCAATCGATGACCCGGAGTGAGCAGTTCTTC.